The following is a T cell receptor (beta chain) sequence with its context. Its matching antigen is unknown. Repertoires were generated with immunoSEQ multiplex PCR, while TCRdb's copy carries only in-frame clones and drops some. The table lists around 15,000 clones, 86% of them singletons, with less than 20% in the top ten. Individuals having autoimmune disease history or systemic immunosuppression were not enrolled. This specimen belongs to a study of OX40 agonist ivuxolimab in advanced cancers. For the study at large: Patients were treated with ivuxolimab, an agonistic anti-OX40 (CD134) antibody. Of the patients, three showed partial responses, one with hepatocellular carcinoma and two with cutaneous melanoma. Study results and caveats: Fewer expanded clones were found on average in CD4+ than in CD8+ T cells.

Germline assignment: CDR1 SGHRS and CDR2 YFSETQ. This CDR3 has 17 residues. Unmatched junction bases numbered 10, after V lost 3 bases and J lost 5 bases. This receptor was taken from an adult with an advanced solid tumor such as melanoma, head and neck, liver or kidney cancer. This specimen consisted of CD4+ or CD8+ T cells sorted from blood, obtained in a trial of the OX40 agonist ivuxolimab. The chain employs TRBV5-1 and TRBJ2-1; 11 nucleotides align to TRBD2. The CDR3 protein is CASSYIAGGPSDNEQFF. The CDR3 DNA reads TGCGCCAGCAGCTACATAGCGGGAGGGCCCTCGGACAATGAGCAGTTCTTC.